What follows is one T cell receptor (beta chain) and its context. What this receptor recognizes is not known. Per-base quality was not reported, and no clone a single base away is much larger than it. This entry belongs to a study of graft-versus-host responses after intestinal transplantation (dated by TCRdb to the early 2020s). For the wider study: Multivisceral, liver-intestinal, or isolated intestinal transplants were received by the recipients. Every recipient was given anti-thymocyte globulin induction, then maintenance tacrolimus and steroids for about three years. Graft-versus-host and host-versus-graft alloreactive T cell clones were tracked in the graft, circulation and bone marrow after intestinal transplantation using bulk TCR-beta CDR3 sequencing. A peak of at least 4% donor T cells among recipient peripheral blood mononuclear cells was the definition used for donor T cell macrochimerism. Alloreactive clones were identified by sequencing pre-transplant mixed lymphocyte reaction products and comparing them with unstimulated pre-transplant donor and recipient T cells. Rather than going through the commercial service, samples from three later patients were sequenced in-house on an Illumina MiSeq and processed with MiXCR. The cohort enrolled fewer than 25 intestinal transplant recipients including one retransplant, and a few patients lacking pretransplant specimens were excluded. What the authors observed across the whole study: In patients with donor T cell macrochimerism, the allografts had high GvH to HvG T cell clonal ratios. Early after transplant, peak levels of circulating GvH clones were found to be associated with declines in HvG clones. The conclusions were limited by the relatively low number and heterogeneity of the intestinal transplant patients. GvH clones turned up in recipient bone marrow, with some appearing earlier in ileal mucosa or blood, a pattern consistent with an intestinal mucosal origin.

The meaning of the sample's time point label: cells obtained before transplantation from donor or recipient. CD3+CD4+ and CD3+CD8+ populations were FACS-sorted from unstimulated pre-transplant donor and recipient cells taken from spleen or lymph nodes. The library was obtained by the immunoSEQ multiplex PCR assay. For most patients, genomic DNA was isolated using the Qiagen DNeasy Blood and Tissue Kit and was shipped frozen to Adaptive Biotechnologies for TCR sequencing. For most patients, high-throughput TCR-beta CDR3 sequencing of genomic DNA was performed by Adaptive Biotechnologies. On the study's bioinformatics: Adaptive's ImmunoSEQ software supplied the TCR sequencing data for about 18 patients, while MiXCR and VDJtools were used to process a few other patients. CD4 versus CD8 sorting errors were corrected by removing sequences found in both subsets at a frequency ratio below 5:1. CDR3 nucleotide sequences shared between donor and recipient were removed because their origin could not be assigned. Alloreactive clones required at least 2-fold expansion over unstimulated cells and minimum CFSE-low frequency of 0.002% (template counts) or 0.001% (read counts). Clones were considered mappable if detected in sequenced pre-transplant spleen, lymph node, or MLR CFSE-low populations of the donor or recipient. Cumulative frequency of alloreactive clones was calculated as a percentage of all sequences weighted by copy number. This immuneACCESS table, as held by TCRdb, lists in-frame sequences with V and J called but not all clones. Of the missing ones, under half trace to an unresolved V gene in checked studies; the others have no known cause. The V and J calls and clone size were taken over from that table, and D and trimming were inferred from the DNA. This sample has tens of thousands of clones in its table, and under 90% of those were observed once. Roughly 0.4% of the sample rests with the top ten.

Its CDR3 holds 16 amino acids, cysteine through phenylalanine. Only the CDR3 region is kept as DNA, spanning 48 bases read in frame from base 1. Trimming leaves V shorter by 0 bases and J shorter by 4 bases, with the junction holding 6 bases beyond the gene matches. CDR1 and CDR2 are read off the germline V gene as MNHEY and SVGAGI. The sequence was collected from a human donor who was the organ donor for an intestinal transplant. This receptor chain uses TRBV6-5 and TRBJ1-1, with 9 middle bases fitting TRBD1. This specimen consisted of unstimulated CD4+ T cells sorted from spleen or lymph node cells, obtained before transplant. This receptor carries the CDR3 CASSYSHTGGGTEAFF. The sequenced DNA: TGTGCCAGCAGTTACTCCCACACAGGGGGCGGCACTGAAGCTTTCTTT.